Listed here are 4 T cell receptor beta chains from one sample, sequenced in a study of blood T cell repertoires in COVID-19. Here immunoSEQ multiplex PCR was the method, and the copy in TCRdb shows in-frame clones only, minus some. Found here are under 200,000 clones, around 79% of them singletons; the top ten hold approximately 6%. The sequenced sample was peripheral blood. These receptors all stem from a woman aged 40 to 50 with COVID-19, enrolled during active disease.

The table lists this clone with a count of one. The gene calls are TRBV7-9 and TRBJ1-5; the match to TRBD1 covers 8 bases. Germline values: CDR1 SEHNR, CDR2 FQNEAQ (reference sequence). The J segment lost 7 bases and the V segment lost 5 bases, leaving 7 bases of the junction unmatched. The CDR3 has 14 residues. CDR3 sequence reads: CASSPGQGAQPQHF. The CDR3 nucleotides are TGTGCCAGCAGCCCCGGACAGGGCGCCCAGCCCCAGCATTTT.

The rearrangement links TRBV11-2 to TRBJ2-1, with D possibly TRBD2 on 5 matching bases. This CDR3 has 14 amino acids. With 2 bases removed from V and 5 bases from J, the gap between germline ends came to 10 bases. In germline, CDR1 is SGHAT, CDR2 FQNNGV. CDR3 DNA: TGTGCCAGCAGCTTATCCGGGGTGGACAATGAGCAGTTCTTC. Translated, it gives CASSLSGVDNEQFF.

This rearrangement joins TRBV12-3 or TRBV12-4 to TRBJ1-5; D is possibly TRBD1 (5 bases). V dropped 9 bases and J dropped 4 bases, with 13 bases sitting between them. This CDR3 contains 13 residues. The CDR3, as DNA: TGTGCCAGTGAACTTGGGGGGAATCAGCCCCAGCATTTT. It encodes CASELGGNQPQHF.

This clone was detected once. The chain links TRBV5-6 to TRBJ1-2, with D tentatively TRBD1 (5 bases). From germline, CDR1 is SGHDT and CDR2 YYEEEE. This CDR3 region has 17 residues. V lost 0 bases and J lost 1, with 16 bases in between. The CDR3 DNA sequence: TGTGCCAGCAGCTTGGGTGCCTCCGGGGGAAGTAACTATGGCTACACCTTC. It codes for CASSLGASGGSNYGYTF. Based on the CDR3 plus reference TRBV5-6 and TRBJ1-2, the full variable domain is DAGVTQSPTHLIKTRGQQVTLRCSPKSGHDTVSWYQQALGQGPQFIFQYYEEEERQRGNFPDRFSGHQFPNYSSELNVNALLLGDSALYLCASSLGASGGSNYGYTFGSGTRLTVV.